These 10 T cell receptor beta chains came from one sample sequenced in a study of T cells after yellow fever vaccination (dated by TCRdb to between 2018 and 2020). Reading the label with the study, this specimen's treatment or condition is: live attenuated yellow fever vaccine strain. The library was obtained by 5' RACE. Sequenced using an Illumina NovaSeq 6000. TCRdb's own reprocessing of the public reads used fastp at Q25 and MiXCR and kept productive beta chains. CDR3 protein sequences are deduplicated, and each keeps its most common genes and DNA. The sample has about 350,000 distinct CDR3 sequences on record, around 12% of them singletons. The ten largest clones take up roughly 3% of the sample. Sequenced here: CD4+ T cells sorted from PBMCs, sampled 15 days after the yellow fever booster vaccination. These receptors all stem from a man aged 18-30 years who received the YFV17D yellow fever vaccine.

This clonotype occurred a few times. This chain connects TRBV7-2 to TRBJ1-2; 8 nucleotides align to TRBD1. CDR3 length: 16 amino acids. The J segment lost 2 bases and the V segment lost 5 bases, leaving 10 bases of the junction unmatched. CDR1 and CDR2 (germline): SGHTA, FQGNSA. The CDR3 region has the DNA TGTGCCAGCAGCCTCCAGCCCCAGGGGGCCAACTATGGCTACACCTTC. It is translated as CASSLQPQGANYGYTF. Full variable domain (rest looked up from reference TRBV7-2 and TRBJ1-2): GAGVSQSPSNKVTEKGKDVELRCDPISGHTALYWYRQSLGQGLEFLIYFQGNSAPDKSGLPSDRFSAERTGGSVSTLTIQRTQQEDSAVYLCASSLQPQGANYGYTFGSGTRLTVV.

The chain carries TRBV5-1 and TRBJ2-5, with TRBD2 identical over 9 bases. Germline CDR1 and CDR2: SGHRS and YFSETQ. V lost 2 bases, J lost 4 bases, and 9 bases stayed unmatched. This CDR3 is 16 amino acids long. This CDR3 is CASSFEAGLARETQYF. The CDR3 DNA reads as TGCGCCAGCAGCTTCGAGGCTGGACTAGCGAGAGAGACCCAGTACTTC.

The chain uses TRBV19 and TRBJ1-3; 8 bases line up with TRBD1. With 3 bases clipped from V and 3 bases from J, the junction kept 4 bases outside the gene matches. The CDR3 contains 15 residues. Germline lookup yields CDR1 LNHDA and CDR2 SQIVND (reference sequence). As DNA, the CDR3 is TGTGCCAGTAGTATCCGGACAGGGCGTGGAAACACCATATATTTT. Amino acids: CASSIRTGRGNTIYF.

CDR3 sequence (DNA): TGTGCCAGCAGCTTTCTCCCACAGGGGGCGACCGGGGAGCTGTTTTTT. Its translation: CASSFLPQGATGELFF. This chain uses TRBV5-6 with TRBJ2-2; 9 positions match TRBD1. The V segment lost 2 bases and the J segment 5 bases; nucleotides outside the gene matches: 7. Germline V gene sequence: CDR1 SGHDT, CDR2 YYEEEE. The CDR3 loop spans 16 amino acids.

There are a few counts of this clonotype. The V and J genes are TRBV5-6 and TRBJ2-5; D might be TRBD1 or TRBD2, each matching 6 bases. The germline V gene has CDR1 SGHDT and CDR2 YYEEEE. V gave up 1 base and J gave up 5 bases, with 15 bases separating them. The CDR3 contains 15 residues. The CDR3 bases are TGTGCCAGCAGCTTGAGAACGGGGGCCAGGGAGACCCAGTACTTC. Translating it yields CASSLRTGARETQYF.

V gene TRBV21-1 combines with J gene TRBJ1-5; the table calls TRBD1, which could not be checked here. TRBV21-1 is marked as a pseudogene. The length of the CDR3 is 18 residues. For the CDR3, the DNA is TGTGCCAGCAGCAAAGATGGGACCAGGCATCCTAGCAATCAGCCCCAGCATTTT. Protein product: CASSKDGTRHPSNQPQHF.

This clonotype turned up a few times. V and J are TRBV11-1 and TRBJ2-1; D perhaps matches TRBD2 (5 bases). The CDR3 runs to 13 residues. The V and J ends lost 4 bases and 13 bases respectively, with 17 bases between them. Germline V gene lookup returns CDR1 SGHAT and CDR2 FQDESV (reference sequence). The CDR3 spells CASSSPTGLLQFF. DNA for the CDR3: TGTGCCAGCAGCTCCCCCACCGGACTCCTCCAGTTCTTC.

In its sample, this clonotype was seen a few times. This sequence joins TRBV10-1 and TRBJ1-1, with D unclear. Trimming stripped 3 bases from V and 2 bases from J, with 10 bases between. CDR3 size: 14 residues. Per germline, CDR1 WNHNN and CDR2 SYGVQD (reference sequence). The CDR3 nucleotides are TGCGCCAGCAGTGACCCAGGTAAAAACACTGAAGCTTTCTTT. Translated: CASSDPGKNTEAFF.

This rearrangement joins TRBV9 to TRBJ1-2; D unresolved. There are 14 residues in the CDR3. The V end lost 4 bases, the J end lost 2 bases, and 12 bases lay between the germline ends. Germline CDR1 is SGDLS and CDR2 is YYNGEE. The CDR3 sequence is CASSLMTENYGYTF. The CDR3 DNA reads as TGTGCCAGCAGCCTCATGACTGAGAACTATGGCTACACCTTC. Supplemented by reference TRBV9 and TRBJ1-2, the full variable domain reads DSGVTQTPKHLITATGQRVTLRCSPRSGDLSVYWYQQSLDQGLQFLIQYYNGEERAKGNILERFSAQQFPDLHSELNLSSLELGDSALYFCASSLMTENYGYTFGSGTRLTVV.

In its sample, this clonotype was seen many times. This chain uses TRBV10-3 with TRBJ1-6; 8 positions agree with TRBD1. The V segment lost 2 bases and the J segment 8 bases; nucleotides outside the gene matches: 2. Looked up from germline, CDR1 is ENHRY and CDR2 is SYGVKD. This CDR3 region has 14 residues. The chain's CDR3 is CAISEGQGDSPLHF. CDR3 nucleotide sequence: TGTGCCATCAGTGAGGGACAGGGTGATTCACCCCTCCACTTT.